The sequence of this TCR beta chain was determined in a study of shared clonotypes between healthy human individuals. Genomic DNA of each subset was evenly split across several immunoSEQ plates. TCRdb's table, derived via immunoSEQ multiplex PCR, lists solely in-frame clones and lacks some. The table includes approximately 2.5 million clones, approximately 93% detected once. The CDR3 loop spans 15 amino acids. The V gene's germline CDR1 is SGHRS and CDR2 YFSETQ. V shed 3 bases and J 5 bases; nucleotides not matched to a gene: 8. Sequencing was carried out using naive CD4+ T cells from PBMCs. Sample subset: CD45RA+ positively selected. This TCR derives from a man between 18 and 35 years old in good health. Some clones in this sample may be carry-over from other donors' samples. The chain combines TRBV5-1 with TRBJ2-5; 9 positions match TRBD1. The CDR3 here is CASSSKDRGLETQYF. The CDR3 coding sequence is TGCGCCAGCAGCTCCAAGGACAGGGGCTTGGAGACCCAGTACTTC.